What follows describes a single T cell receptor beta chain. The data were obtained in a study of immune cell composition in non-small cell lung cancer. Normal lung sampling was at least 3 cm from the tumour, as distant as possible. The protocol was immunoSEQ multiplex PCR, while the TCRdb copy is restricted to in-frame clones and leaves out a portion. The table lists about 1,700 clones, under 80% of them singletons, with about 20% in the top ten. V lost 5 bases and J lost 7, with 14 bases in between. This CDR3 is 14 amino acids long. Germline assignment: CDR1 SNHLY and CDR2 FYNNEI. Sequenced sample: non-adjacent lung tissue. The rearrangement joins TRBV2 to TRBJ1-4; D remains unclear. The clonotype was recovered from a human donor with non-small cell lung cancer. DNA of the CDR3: TGTGCCAGCAGTCGTGACGGTGGCGGTGAAAAACTGTTTTTT. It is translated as CASSRDGGGEKLFF.